The clone carrying this T cell receptor beta chain counts as medium-sized. What it binds is unknown. Other DNA sequences in the sample encode the same CDR3. The sample belongs to a study of T cells in narcolepsy. Whole-study context: Healthy controls were enrolled alongside patients with narcolepsy type 1 or type 2.

Study-wide findings and caveats: Reportedly, autoreactive clonotypes were serially detected in patients' blood but not controls'. Comparing one patient's CSF and blood CD4+ clonotypes highlighted HCRT- and TRIB2-specific autoreactive clonotypes.

CDR3 length equals 13 residues. V lost 4 bases and J 2 bases, leaving 6 bases between the germline ends. Germline loops: CDR1 SGHNT, CDR2 YENEEA. Data came from immunoSEQ multiplex PCR; TCRdb stores just in-frame clones and leaves some out. The sample yields about 19,000 clones, around four fifths seen once. The source of this sequence is a human donor in good health. The chain couples TRBV11-3 to TRBJ1-3; D is unresolved. Sequenced input: memory (CD45RA-) CD4+ T cells from blood. Here the CDR3 reads CASSSLPGNTIYF. Written as DNA, the CDR3 is TGTGCCAGCAGCTCACTACCTGGAAACACCATATATTTT. Drawing the rest from reference TRBV11-3 and TRBJ1-3, the complete variable domain is EAGVVQSPRYKIIEKKQPVAFWCNPISGHNTLYWYLQNLGQGPELLIRYENEEAVDDSQLPKDRFSAERLKGVDSTLKIQPAELGDSAVYLCASSSLPGNTIYFGEGSWLTVV.